This T cell receptor beta chain was sequenced for a study of blood T cell repertoires in COVID-19. Trimming pared 6 bases from V and 2 bases from J, leaving 19 bases between. CDR1 is SGHVS, CDR2 FQNEAQ, per germline. This CDR3 spans 16 amino acids. Assay: immunoSEQ multiplex PCR; the TCRdb copy retains only in-frame clones and omits some. The sample contains about 160,000 clones, 65% to 85% of which appear only once. This TCR derives from a woman older than 75 with acute or convalescent COVID-19. Sequencing was done on a sample of peripheral blood. The J gene is TRBJ1-2, the V gene TRBV7-8, with D possibly TRBD1 on 6 matching bases. The CDR3 coding sequence is TGTGCCAGCAGTCGAAAGACAGGAATAGACAACTATGGCTACACCTTC. Translating it yields CASSRKTGIDNYGYTF.